This entry features one T cell receptor beta chain sequence. These data are taken from a study of blood T cells in healthy people across ages. Drawing of peripheral blood yielded roughly 9.3 milliliters from each donor. A second roughly 6 to 12 cycle PCR used barcoded and J-beta primers. A single record per CDR3 protein comes from TCRdb applying MiXCR to the 5' RACE reads. Of about 1,000,000 distinct CDR3 sequences in the sample, 40% to 45% were seen once. The CDR3 has 15 amino acids. Germline values: CDR1 WSHSY, CDR2 SAAADI. Trimming removed 4 bases at V and 8 bases at J, with 20 bases between. The sequencing sample was made of blood. The chain carries TRBV10-2 and TRBJ1-2; D possibly corresponds to TRBD1 (5 bases). This TCR was recovered from a woman aged 60-75 years in good health. The CDR3, as DNA: TGCGCCAGCAGTGCCCTATCGCAGGGTTTAGGCGGCTACACCTTC. Encoded protein: CASSALSQGLGGYTF.